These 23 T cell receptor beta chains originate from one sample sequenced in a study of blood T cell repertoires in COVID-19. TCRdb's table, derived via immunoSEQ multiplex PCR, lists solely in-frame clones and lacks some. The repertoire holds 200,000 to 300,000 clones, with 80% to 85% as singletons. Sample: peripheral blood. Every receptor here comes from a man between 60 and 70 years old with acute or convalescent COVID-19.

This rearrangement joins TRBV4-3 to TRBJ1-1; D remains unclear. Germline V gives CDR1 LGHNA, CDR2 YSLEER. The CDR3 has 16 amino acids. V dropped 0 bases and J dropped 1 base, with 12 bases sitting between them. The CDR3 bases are TGCGCCAGCAGCCAAGATGAGGCGCGGGCGAACACTGAAGCTTTCTTT. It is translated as CASSQDEARANTEAFF.

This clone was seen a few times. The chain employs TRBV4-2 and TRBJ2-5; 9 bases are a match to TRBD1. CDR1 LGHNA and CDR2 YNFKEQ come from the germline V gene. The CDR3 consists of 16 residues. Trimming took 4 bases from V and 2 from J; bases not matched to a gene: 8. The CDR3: CASSPGGQGTQETQYF. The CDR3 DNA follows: TGTGCCAGCAGCCCGGGAGGACAGGGGACACAAGAGACCCAGTACTTC.

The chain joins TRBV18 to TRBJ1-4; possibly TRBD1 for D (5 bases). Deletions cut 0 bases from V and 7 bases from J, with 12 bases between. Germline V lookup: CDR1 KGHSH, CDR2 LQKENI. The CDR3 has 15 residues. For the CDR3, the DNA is TGTGCCAGCTCACCACCCGGCCAGGGCGGTGAAAAACTGTTTTTT. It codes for CASSPPGQGGEKLFF.

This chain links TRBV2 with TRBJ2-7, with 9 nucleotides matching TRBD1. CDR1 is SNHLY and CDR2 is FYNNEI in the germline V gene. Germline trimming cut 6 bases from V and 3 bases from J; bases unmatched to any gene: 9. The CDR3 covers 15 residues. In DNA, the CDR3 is TGTGCCAGCAGCACAGGGGGCGATGAGGACTACGAGCAGTACTTC. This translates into CASSTGGDEDYEQYF.

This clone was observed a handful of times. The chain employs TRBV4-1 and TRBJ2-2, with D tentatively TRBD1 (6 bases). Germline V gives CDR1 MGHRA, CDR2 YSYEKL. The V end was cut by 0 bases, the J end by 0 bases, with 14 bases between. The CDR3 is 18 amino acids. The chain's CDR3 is CASSQDLGSGANTGELFF. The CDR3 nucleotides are TGCGCCAGCAGCCAAGATCTCGGGTCAGGGGCGAACACCGGGGAGCTGTTTTTT.

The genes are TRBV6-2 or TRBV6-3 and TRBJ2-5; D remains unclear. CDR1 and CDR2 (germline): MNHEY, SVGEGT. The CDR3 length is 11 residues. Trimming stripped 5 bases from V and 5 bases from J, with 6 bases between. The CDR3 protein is CASSTRETQYF. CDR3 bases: TGTGCCAGCAGTACGAGGGAGACCCAGTACTTC.

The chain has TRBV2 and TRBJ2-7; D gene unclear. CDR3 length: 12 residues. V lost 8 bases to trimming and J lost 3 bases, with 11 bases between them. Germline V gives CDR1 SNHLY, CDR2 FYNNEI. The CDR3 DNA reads TGTGCCAGCGGGTACGGCGGCTACGAGCAGTACTTC. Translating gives CASGYGGYEQYF.

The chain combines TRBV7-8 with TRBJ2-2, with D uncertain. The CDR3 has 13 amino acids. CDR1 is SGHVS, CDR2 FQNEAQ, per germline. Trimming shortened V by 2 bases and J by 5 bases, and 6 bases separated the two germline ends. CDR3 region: CASSLWRTGELFF. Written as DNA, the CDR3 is TGTGCCAGCAGCTTATGGCGGACCGGGGAGCTGTTTTTT.

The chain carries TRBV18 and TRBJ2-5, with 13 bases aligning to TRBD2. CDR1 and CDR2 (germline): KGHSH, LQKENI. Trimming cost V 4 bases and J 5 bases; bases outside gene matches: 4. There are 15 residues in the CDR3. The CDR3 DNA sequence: TGTGCCAGCTCACGCCCGACTAGCGGGAGGGAGACCCAGTACTTC. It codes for CASSRPTSGRETQYF.

The CDR3 DNA is TGTGCCAGCAGTTTCGCAGGGGCAGGAGGTCAGCCCCAGCATTTT. This encodes CASSFAGAGGQPQHF. The chain joins TRBV28 to TRBJ1-5, with D possibly TRBD1 on 6 matching bases. The V and J ends lost 3 bases and 6 bases respectively, with 15 bases between them. CDR1 is MDHEN, CDR2 SYDVKM, per germline. CDR3 length: 15 amino acids.

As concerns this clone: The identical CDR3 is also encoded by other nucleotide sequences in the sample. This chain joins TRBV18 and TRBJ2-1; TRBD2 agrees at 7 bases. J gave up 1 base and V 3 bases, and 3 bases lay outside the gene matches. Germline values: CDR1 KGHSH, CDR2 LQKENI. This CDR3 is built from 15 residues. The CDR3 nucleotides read TGTGCCAGCTCACCTCTTAGCGGGTCCTACAATGAGCAGTTCTTC. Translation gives CASSPLSGSYNEQFF. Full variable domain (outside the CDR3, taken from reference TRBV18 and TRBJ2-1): NAGVMQNPRHLVRRRGQEARLRCSPMKGHSHVYWYRQLPEEGLKFMVYLQKENIIDESGMPKERFSAEFPKEGPSILRIQQVVRGDSAAYFCASSPLSGSYNEQFFGPGTRLTVL.

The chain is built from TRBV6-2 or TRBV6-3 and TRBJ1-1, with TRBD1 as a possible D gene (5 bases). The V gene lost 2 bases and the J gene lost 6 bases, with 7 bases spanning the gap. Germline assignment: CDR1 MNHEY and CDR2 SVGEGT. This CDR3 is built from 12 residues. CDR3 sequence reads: CASSYATAEAFF. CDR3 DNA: TGTGCCAGCAGTTACGCGACAGCTGAAGCTTTCTTT.

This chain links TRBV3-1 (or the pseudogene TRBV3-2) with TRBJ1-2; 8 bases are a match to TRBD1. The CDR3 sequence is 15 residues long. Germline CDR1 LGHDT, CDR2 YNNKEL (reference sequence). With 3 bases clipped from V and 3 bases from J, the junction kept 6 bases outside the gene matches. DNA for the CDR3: TGTGCCAGCAGCCATGGGGACAGGTCCCACTATGGCTACACCTTC. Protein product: CASSHGDRSHYGYTF.

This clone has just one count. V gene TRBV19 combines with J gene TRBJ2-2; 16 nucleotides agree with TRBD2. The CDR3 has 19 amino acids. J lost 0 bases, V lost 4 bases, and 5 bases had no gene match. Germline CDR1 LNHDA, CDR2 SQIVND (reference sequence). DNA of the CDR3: TGTGCCAGTAGTACCACGGGACTAGCGGGAGGGACGAACACCGGGGAGCTGTTTTTT. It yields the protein CASSTTGLAGGTNTGELFF. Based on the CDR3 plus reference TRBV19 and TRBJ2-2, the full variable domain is DGGITQSPKYLFRKEGQNVTLSCEQNLNHDAMYWYRQDPGQGLRLIYYSQIVNDFQKGDIAEGYSVSREKKESFPLTVTSAQKNPTAFYLCASSTTGLAGGTNTGELFFGEGSRLTVL.

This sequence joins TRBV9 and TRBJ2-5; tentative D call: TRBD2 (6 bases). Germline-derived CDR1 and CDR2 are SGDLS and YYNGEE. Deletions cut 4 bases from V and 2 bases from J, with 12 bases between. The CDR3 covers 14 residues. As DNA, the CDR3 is TGTGCCAGCAGCCCTGGGACTCCGCAAGAGACCCAGTACTTC. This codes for CASSPGTPQETQYF.

In DNA form, the CDR3 reads TGTGCCAGCAGGCAGGGGTGGGACACTGAAGCTTTCTTT. It yields the protein CASRQGWDTEAFF. The chain links TRBV6-5 to TRBJ1-1, with D tentatively TRBD1 (6 bases). The CDR3 covers 13 residues. V lost 6 bases and J 3 bases, leaving 11 bases between the germline ends. Per the germline V gene, CDR1 is MNHEY and CDR2 is SVGAGI.

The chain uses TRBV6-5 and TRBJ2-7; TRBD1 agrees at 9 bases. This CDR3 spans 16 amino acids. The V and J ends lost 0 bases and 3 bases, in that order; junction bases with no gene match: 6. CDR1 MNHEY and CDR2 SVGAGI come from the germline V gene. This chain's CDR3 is CASSYSAPDRGYEQYF. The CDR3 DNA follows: TGTGCCAGCAGTTACTCGGCCCCGGACAGGGGCTACGAGCAGTACTTC.

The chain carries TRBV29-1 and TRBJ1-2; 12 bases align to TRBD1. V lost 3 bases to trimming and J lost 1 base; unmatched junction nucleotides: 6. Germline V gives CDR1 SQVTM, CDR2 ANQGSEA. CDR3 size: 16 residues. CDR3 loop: CSVEGGQGASNYGYTF. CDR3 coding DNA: TGCAGCGTTGAGGGGGGACAGGGGGCGAGTAACTATGGCTACACCTTC.

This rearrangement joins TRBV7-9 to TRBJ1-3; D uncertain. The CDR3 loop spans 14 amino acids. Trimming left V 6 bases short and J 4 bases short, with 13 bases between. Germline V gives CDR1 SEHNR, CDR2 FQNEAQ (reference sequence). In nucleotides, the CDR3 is TGTGCCAGCAGGCACTACGGCCCAGGAAACACCATATATTTT. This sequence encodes CASRHYGPGNTIYF.

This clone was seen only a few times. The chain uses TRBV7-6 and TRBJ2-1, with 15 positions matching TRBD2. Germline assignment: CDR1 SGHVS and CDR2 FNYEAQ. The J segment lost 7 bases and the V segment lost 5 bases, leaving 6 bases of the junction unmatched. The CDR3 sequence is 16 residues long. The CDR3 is CASSKAGTSGGNEQFF. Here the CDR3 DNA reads TGTGCCAGCAGCAAAGCCGGGACTAGCGGGGGGAATGAGCAGTTCTTC. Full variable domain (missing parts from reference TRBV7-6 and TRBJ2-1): GAGVSQSPRYKVTKRGQDVALRCDPISGHVSLYWYRQALGQGPEFLTYFNYEAQQDKSGLPNDRFSAERPEGSISTLTIQRTEQRDSAMYRCASSKAGTSGGNEQFFGPGTRLTVL.

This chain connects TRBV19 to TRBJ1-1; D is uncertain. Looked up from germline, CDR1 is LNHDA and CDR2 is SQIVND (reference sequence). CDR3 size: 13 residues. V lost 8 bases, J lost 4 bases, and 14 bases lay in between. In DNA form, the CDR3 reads TGTGCCAGTGGGTTTCAGGCGGGCACTGAAGCTTTCTTT. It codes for CASGFQAGTEAFF.

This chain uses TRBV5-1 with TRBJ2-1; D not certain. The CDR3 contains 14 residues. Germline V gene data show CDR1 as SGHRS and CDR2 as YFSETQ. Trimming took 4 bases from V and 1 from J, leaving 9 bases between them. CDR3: CASSPTISYNEQFF. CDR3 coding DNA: TGCGCCAGCAGCCCTACCATTTCCTACAATGAGCAGTTCTTC.

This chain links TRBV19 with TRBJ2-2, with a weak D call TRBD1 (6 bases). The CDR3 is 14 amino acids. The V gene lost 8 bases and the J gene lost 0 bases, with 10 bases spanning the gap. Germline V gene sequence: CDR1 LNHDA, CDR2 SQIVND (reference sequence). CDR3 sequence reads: CASGGQSNTGELFF. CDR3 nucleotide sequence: TGTGCCAGTGGTGGACAGTCGAACACCGGGGAGCTGTTTTTT.